The 27 T cell receptor beta chains below were found in one sample sequenced in a study of identical twins. One entry per CDR3 protein results from TCRdb running MiXCR on the 5' RACE reads. This table holds hundreds of thousands of distinct CDR3 sequences, approximately 6% found once. Sequenced sample: naive T cells sorted from blood. The receptors here all came from a man between 18 and 35 years old in good health.

In its sample, this clonotype was seen many times. This chain connects TRBV15 to TRBJ2-1; TRBD2 aligns across 10 bases. Looked up from germline, CDR1 is LNHNV and CDR2 is YYDKDF (reference sequence). The V gene end was trimmed by 4 bases and the J gene end by 4 bases; junction bases not matched to a gene: 4. The CDR3 sequence is 15 residues long. The CDR3 DNA is TGTGCCACCAGCACGCTAGCGGGAGCTTACAATGAGCAGTTCTTC. Amino acids: CATSTLAGAYNEQFF.

This clonotype was recorded at least ten times. The chain is built from TRBV29-1 and TRBJ2-7, with D perhaps matching TRBD1 (6 bases). Germline V CDR1 and CDR2: SQVTM, ANQGSEA. V was trimmed by 4 bases and J by 0 bases, leaving 13 bases between them. The CDR3 spans 14 residues. The CDR3 loop reads CSVVGTQSSYEQYF. The CDR3 DNA reads TGCAGCGTTGTGGGGACACAGAGCTCCTACGAGCAGTACTTC.

This clonotype was detected a few times. The gene calls are TRBV6-5 and TRBJ2-3; 10 positions match TRBD2. Trimming took 7 bases from V and 0 from J; bases not matched to a gene: 7. The CDR3 covers 16 residues. Germline V gene sequence: CDR1 MNHEY, CDR2 SVGAGI. The CDR3 loop is CASIRTSGSSTDTQYF. CDR3 coding DNA: TGTGCCAGCATTAGGACTAGCGGCTCAAGCACAGATACGCAGTATTTT.

This clonotype was seen a few times. The rearrangement links TRBV25-1 to TRBJ1-6; D remains unclear. The CDR3 is 11 amino acids. The V gene lost 4 bases and the J gene lost 9 bases, with 4 bases spanning the gap. Germline V gives CDR1 MGHDK, CDR2 SYGVNS. The CDR3 spells CASSGGSPLHF. The CDR3 bases are TGTGCCAGCAGTGGGGGTTCACCCCTCCACTTT.

The rearrangement joins TRBV7-8 to TRBJ2-3, with a possible D match to TRBD1 (5 bases). Per the germline V gene, CDR1 is SGHVS and CDR2 is FQNEAQ. V lost 0 bases and J lost 4, with 14 bases in between. The CDR3 contains 16 residues. DNA for the CDR3: TGTGCCAGCAGCTTAGCCTCCCAAGGGGTGGCAGATACGCAGTATTTT. Translating gives CASSLASQGVADTQYF.

Ten or more counts support this clonotype. This rearrangement joins TRBV10-3 to TRBJ2-1; 11 bases agree with TRBD2. Germline CDR1 reads ENHRY; CDR2 reads SYGVKD. Losses at the gene ends were 9 bases for V and 6 bases for J; bases not matched to a gene: 7. The CDR3 has 14 residues. The CDR3 here is CAMSGTSGPNEQFF. The DNA for the CDR3 is TGTGCCATGTCCGGGACTAGCGGACCCAATGAGCAGTTCTTC.

Comment on this clonotype: The conserved phenylalanine or tryptophan is not found at the CDR3 terminus, so this likely reflects a read error. J is TRBJ2-1 and V is TRBV6-1, with D uncertain. The germline V gene has CDR1 MNHNS and CDR2 SASEGT. V lost 8 bases to trimming and J lost 4 bases, with 18 bases between them. CDR3 length equals 15 residues. CDR3 DNA sequence: TGTGCCAGCCGAACTCCGACTGGACCTTACAATGAGCAGTTCTTG. Translation: CASRTPTGPYNEQFL.

This clonotype was recorded once. The chain has TRBV21-1 and TRBJ1-1; TRBD1 is taken as the D call from the table, unchecked against the DNA. TRBV21-1 is noted as a pseudogene. This CDR3 is 13 amino acids long. CDR3 sequence (DNA): TGTGCCAGCAGCAAAGGGGGGGACACTGAAGCTTTCTTT. It translates to CASSKGGDTEAFF.

This clonotype showed up many times. J is TRBJ1-3 and V is TRBV20-1, with D maybe TRBD1 (5 bases). Germline values: CDR1 DFQATT, CDR2 SNEGSKA (reference sequence). This CDR3 region has 12 residues. V lost 5 bases and J 3 bases, leaving 8 bases between the germline ends. CDR3 bases: TGCAGTGCTCCGGGACTTGGAAACACCATATATTTT. Translating it yields CSAPGLGNTIYF.

This clonotype was found many times. V is TRBV7-8 and J is TRBJ2-5; D unresolved. Germline V gene data show CDR1 as SGHVS and CDR2 as FQNEAQ. Trimming left V 6 bases short and J 5 bases short, with 13 bases between. The CDR3 has 13 amino acids. The CDR3 bases are TGTGCCAGCAGTCGGGTAGCACAGGAGACCCAGTACTTC. Translating it yields CASSRVAQETQYF.

The V call is TRBV5-1, the J call TRBJ2-7; D could derive from TRBD1 or TRBD2 (5 bases each). Germline V CDR1 and CDR2: SGHRS, YFSETQ. This CDR3 is 14 amino acids long. V lost 2 bases and J lost 6, with 15 bases in between. The CDR3 DNA sequence: TGCGCCAGCAGCTTAGGAGATCGGGGCCTCGAGCAGTACTTC. Translated, it gives CASSLGDRGLEQYF.

In its sample, this clonotype was seen a few times. V usage is TRBV7-9 and J usage is TRBJ2-2, with TRBD1 as a possible D gene (6 bases). This CDR3 comprises 14 residues. Germline CDR1 and CDR2: SEHNR and FQNEAQ (reference sequence). Trimming took 5 bases from V and 7 from J, leaving 14 bases between them. The CDR3 DNA is TGTGCCAGCAGCCCGTACAGGGTTCTCGGGGAGCTGTTTTTT. Its translation: CASSPYRVLGELFF. The full variable domain, with the rest looked up from reference TRBV7-9 and TRBJ2-2, is DTGVSQNPRHKITKRGQNVTFRCDPISEHNRLYWYRQTLGQGPEFLTYFQNEAQLEKSRLLSDRFSAERPKGSFSTLEIQRTEQGDSAMYLCASSPYRVLGELFFGEGSRLTVL.

This clonotype has just a few counts. The rearrangement uses TRBV7-2 and TRBJ2-3; perhaps TRBD2 as D (5 bases). Germline V CDR1 and CDR2: SGHTA, FQGNSA. Between the trimmed V and J ends, which lost 2 bases and 3 bases, there was a span of 12 bases. The CDR3 loop spans 15 amino acids. Here the CDR3 DNA reads TGTGCCAGCAGCTTAAGCCGACTAACTACAGATACGCAGTATTTT. It yields the protein CASSLSRLTTDTQYF.

This clonotype was counted only a few times. V gene TRBV6-5 combines with J gene TRBJ2-1, with 8 bases fitting TRBD1. The V gene's germline CDR1 is MNHEY and CDR2 SVGAGI. Unmatched junction bases numbered 6, after V lost 2 bases and J lost 9 bases. The CDR3 has 14 amino acids. The CDR3 DNA reads TGTGCCAGCAGTTACCTCCCGGGACAGGTTGAGCAGTTCTTC. This sequence encodes CASSYLPGQVEQFF.

This clonotype was seen many times. The chain has TRBV28 and TRBJ2-3, with D possibly matching TRBD2 (6 bases). Germline V lookup: CDR1 MDHEN, CDR2 SYDVKM. Trimming took 4 bases from V and 0 from J, leaving 14 bases between them. This CDR3 comprises 16 residues. CDR3 in amino acids: CASSSTGTGSTDTQYF. The CDR3 DNA reads TGTGCCAGCAGTTCTACCGGGACTGGGAGCACAGATACGCAGTATTTT.

The chain carries TRBV7-9 and TRBJ2-5; D could derive from TRBD1 or TRBD2 (5 bases each). Germline V gives CDR1 SEHNR, CDR2 FQNEAQ (reference sequence). This CDR3 region has 15 residues. The V and J ends lost 1 base and 2 bases respectively, with 11 bases between them. This CDR3 reads CASSLVRDGQETQYF. CDR3 bases: TGTGCCAGCAGCTTAGTCCGGGACGGACAAGAGACCCAGTACTTC.

This clonotype was seen many times. V gene TRBV20-1 combines with J gene TRBJ2-7, with unresolved D. CDR3 length equals 14 residues. In germline, CDR1 is DFQATT, CDR2 SNEGSKA (reference sequence). V was clipped by 0 bases and J by 4 bases, with 13 bases between them. The chain's CDR3 is CSAREEQLRYEQYF. The CDR3 DNA reads as TGCAGTGCTAGAGAGGAACAGCTCCGTTACGAGCAGTACTTC.

This clonotype was seen a handful of times. The rearrangement joins TRBV11-2 to TRBJ1-1, with a weak D call TRBD1 (5 bases). V was shortened by 2 bases and J by 0 bases, with 19 bases between the two germline ends. In germline, CDR1 is SGHAT, CDR2 FQNNGV. The CDR3 spans 18 residues. CDR3 sequence: CASSLLLGAGLMNTEAFF. Written as DNA, the CDR3 is TGTGCCAGCAGCTTACTATTAGGGGCGGGACTCATGAACACTGAAGCTTTCTTT.

This clonotype was seen more than once but under ten times. The chain joins TRBV20-1 to TRBJ1-6; D remains unclear. The CDR3 covers 15 residues. V lost 8 bases to trimming and J lost 0 bases, with 14 bases between them. Germline assignment: CDR1 DFQATT and CDR2 SNEGSKA (reference sequence). The CDR3 reads CSTDLRGSYNSPLHF. The CDR3 nucleotides are TGCAGTACGGATCTCCGCGGCTCCTATAATTCACCCCTCCACTTT.

The table lists this clonotype with a few counts. The rearrangement joins TRBV4-2 to TRBJ2-5; tentatively, D is TRBD1 or TRBD2 (5 bases each). The CDR3 is 17 residues long. With 8 bases removed from V and 2 bases from J, the gap between germline ends came to 24 bases. CDR1 LGHNA and CDR2 YNFKEQ come from the germline V gene. The CDR3 coding sequence is TGTGCCAGCTCGAGATCGGGACGCATATTCTCTCAAGAGACCCAGTACTTC. It specifies CASSRSGRIFSQETQYF.

This clonotype was picked up many times. This rearrangement joins TRBV20-1 to TRBJ2-2; 8 positions match TRBD2. The CDR3 has 15 residues. Germline assignment: CDR1 DFQATT and CDR2 SNEGSKA (reference sequence). V shed 5 bases and J 1 base; nucleotides not matched to a gene: 6. The CDR3 DNA reads TGCAGTGCTCCCGGGACTAGAAGGAACACCGGGGAGCTGTTTTTT. This translates into CSAPGTRRNTGELFF.

In regard to this clonotype: A much larger clone differs from this one at a single base, so this may be a read error. The chain joins TRBV15 to TRBJ2-1, with 11 bases that match TRBD2. In germline, CDR1 is LNHNV, CDR2 YYDKDF (reference sequence). The CDR3 extends over 16 amino acids. The CDR3, as DNA: TGTGTCACCAGCAGATCCCAGACCGGGACTAGCGGTGCCCCGGTCTTC. This translates into CVTSRSQTGTSGAPVF. The full variable domain, rest sourced from reference TRBV15 and TRBJ2-1, is DAMVIQNPRYQVTQFGKPVTLSCSQTLNHNVMYWYQQKSSQAPKLLFHYYDKDFNNEADTPDNFQSRRPNTSFCFLDIRSPGLGDTAMYLCVTSRSQTGTSGAPVFGPGTRLTVL.

This clonotype turned up a few times. This chain uses TRBV29-1 with TRBJ1-2; no clear D. Deletions cut 3 bases from V and 2 bases from J, with 13 bases between. Looked up from germline, CDR1 is SQVTM and CDR2 is ANQGSEA. CDR3 length: 14 amino acids. The CDR3, as DNA: TGCAGCGTTGACCCGACGACCGGAAACTATGGCTACACCTTC. The encoded protein is CSVDPTTGNYGYTF.

This clonotype was found a few times. The chain joins TRBV15 to TRBJ1-4; 7 positions match TRBD1. The CDR3 length is 14 residues. Germline CDR1 and CDR2: LNHNV and YYDKDF (reference sequence). The V gene end was trimmed by 8 bases and the J gene end by 2 bases; junction bases not matched to a gene: 5. CDR3 bases: TGTGCCACCGAAGACAGGGAGACTAATGAAAAACTGTTTTTT. It is translated as CATEDRETNEKLFF.

This clonotype was found many times. The chain recombines TRBV5-5 with TRBJ2-3; TRBD2 matches at 8 bases. The V and J ends lost 4 bases and 3 bases, in that order; junction bases with no gene match: 7. This CDR3 contains 15 residues. Germline CDR1 SGHKS, CDR2 YYEKEE (reference sequence). CDR3 DNA sequence: TGTGCCAGCAGCGGAGCGGGAGTCGGGACAGATACGCAGTATTTT. Translating gives CASSGAGVGTDTQYF.

At least ten counts were recorded for this clonotype. This chain joins TRBV29-1 and TRBJ2-5; D could derive from TRBD1 or TRBD2 (6 bases each). The CDR3 covers 14 residues. Germline V gene lookup returns CDR1 SQVTM and CDR2 ANQGSEA. V gave up 1 base and J gave up 4 bases, with 13 bases separating them. The CDR3 nucleotides read TGCAGCGTTGAAGTTACGGGGGCTGGAGAGACCCAGTACTTC. As protein: CSVEVTGAGETQYF.

The rearrangement links TRBV6-1 to TRBJ2-6, with TRBD1 matching over 7 bases. The J segment lost 0 bases and the V segment lost 6 bases, leaving 2 bases of the junction unmatched. Looked up from germline, CDR1 is MNHNS and CDR2 is SASEGT. The CDR3 runs 15 residues. The CDR3 coding sequence is TGTGCCAGCAGCAGGGGGACCTCTGGGGCCAACGTCCTGACTTTC. This encodes CASSRGTSGANVLTF.